The source of this T cell receptor (beta chain) is a study of patients and donors after allogeneic stem cell transplantation. This clonotype was detected ten times or more. TCRdb recomputed calls from the RT-PCR reads with MiXCR, one row per CDR3 protein. The sample holds 410,000 or so distinct CDR3 sequences, roughly 17% seen once. Germline CDR1 is MGHDK and CDR2 is SYGVNS. CDR3 length equals 15 residues. Trimming cost V 5 bases and J 3 bases, with 16 bases left between them. The material sequenced was blood, either unsorted or a sorted T cell fraction (not recorded which). This chain connects TRBV25-1 to TRBJ1-2, with D perhaps TRBD1 (5 bases). The receptor was derived from a human donor who was either an allogeneic HSCT recipient or a stem cell or donor lymphocyte infusion donor (not recorded which). It is not recorded whose cells these are; they may come from a transplant donor. The CDR3 nucleotides are TGTGCCAGCAGTTCCTTGGGGGGGAGCGACTATGGCTACACCTTC. It translates to CASSSLGGSDYGYTF.